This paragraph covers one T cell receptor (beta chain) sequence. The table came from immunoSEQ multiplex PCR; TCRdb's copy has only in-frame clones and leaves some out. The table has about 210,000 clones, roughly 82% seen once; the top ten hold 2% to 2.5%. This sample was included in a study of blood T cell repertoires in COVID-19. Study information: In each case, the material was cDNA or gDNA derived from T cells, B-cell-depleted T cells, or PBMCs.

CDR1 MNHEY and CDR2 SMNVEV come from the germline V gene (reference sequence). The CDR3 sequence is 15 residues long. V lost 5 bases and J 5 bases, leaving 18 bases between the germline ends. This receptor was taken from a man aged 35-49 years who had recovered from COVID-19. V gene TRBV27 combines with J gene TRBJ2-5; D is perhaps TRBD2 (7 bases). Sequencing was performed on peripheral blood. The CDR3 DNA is TGTGCCAGCAGTACCTACGGAGGGAGGGGGGAGACCCAGTACTTC. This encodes CASSTYGGRGETQYF.